The 7 T cell receptor beta chains presented below share a single source sample, sequenced in a study of blood T cell repertoires in COVID-19. TCRdb's table, derived via immunoSEQ multiplex PCR, lists solely in-frame clones and lacks some. The sample comprises around 240,000 clones, 85% of which are singletons, and 0.85% to 1% rests with the top ten. The sample was peripheral blood. These receptors were taken from a man in his forties or fifties with acute or convalescent COVID-19.

This clone occurred a few times. The chain combines TRBV5-4 with TRBJ1-1, with a tentative D call TRBD1 (6 bases). The CDR3 runs to 16 residues. Germline lookup yields CDR1 SGHNT and CDR2 YYREEE (reference sequence). Trimming pared 3 bases from V and 3 bases from J, leaving 18 bases between. In nucleotides, the CDR3 is TGTGCCAGCAGCTATAAGCCGGGGGCGGGAGACACTGAAGCTTTCTTT. Its translation: CASSYKPGAGDTEAFF.

There are a few counts of this clone. The CDR3 protein is CASRRGQGSYEQYF. The CDR3 region has the DNA TGTGCCAGCAGGAGAGGACAGGGCTCCTACGAGCAGTACTTC. This sequence joins TRBV6-5 and TRBJ2-7, with 8 bases that match TRBD1. The germline V gene encodes CDR1 MNHEY and CDR2 SVGAGI. There are 14 residues in the CDR3. The V and J ends lost 6 bases and 0 bases, in that order; junction bases with no gene match: 4.

CDR3 protein: CASSLGLINEKLFF. CDR3 bases: TGTGCCAGCAGCCTAGGCCTAATTAATGAAAAACTGTTTTTT. The chain links TRBV6-5 to TRBJ1-4; D is undetermined. The CDR3 loop spans 14 amino acids. The germline CDR1 and CDR2 sequences are MNHEY and SVGAGI. V was pared by 6 bases and J by 4 bases, with 12 bases between.

The rearrangement uses TRBV2 and TRBJ1-1, with 8 nucleotides matching TRBD1. There are 13 residues in the CDR3. The germline V gene has CDR1 SNHLY and CDR2 FYNNEI. V dropped 6 bases and J dropped 4; count of bases not matched to a gene: 4. CDR3 sequence (DNA): TGTGCCAGCAGCATAACAGGGGGCACTGAAGCTTTCTTT. Translation gives CASSITGGTEAFF.

The chain joins TRBV20-1 to TRBJ2-1; maybe TRBD1 (5 bases). CDR3 size: 10 residues. Germline values: CDR1 DFQATT, CDR2 SNEGSKA (reference sequence). The CDR3 DNA reads as TGCACCCCTAGGGGAAATGAGCAGTTCTTC. Protein: CTPRGNEQFF.

The rearrangement uses TRBV5-1 and TRBJ2-5; 7 nucleotides agree with TRBD2. Losses at the gene ends were 0 bases for V and 3 bases for J; bases not matched to a gene: 2. Germline V gene lookup returns CDR1 SGHRS and CDR2 YFSETQ. This CDR3 has 14 amino acids. CDR3 residues: CASSLAGLEETQYF. As DNA, the CDR3 is TGCGCCAGCAGCTTGGCAGGACTAGAAGAGACCCAGTACTTC.

The rearrangement links TRBV19 to TRBJ2-7; D perhaps matches TRBD2 (6 bases). Looked up from germline, CDR1 is LNHDA and CDR2 is SQIVND (reference sequence). With 5 bases removed from V and 0 bases from J, the gap between germline ends came to 17 bases. The CDR3 is 16 residues long. The CDR3 reads CASSASLAEPSYEQYF. The CDR3 DNA reads TGTGCCAGTAGTGCCTCCTTAGCGGAACCCTCCTACGAGCAGTACTTC.